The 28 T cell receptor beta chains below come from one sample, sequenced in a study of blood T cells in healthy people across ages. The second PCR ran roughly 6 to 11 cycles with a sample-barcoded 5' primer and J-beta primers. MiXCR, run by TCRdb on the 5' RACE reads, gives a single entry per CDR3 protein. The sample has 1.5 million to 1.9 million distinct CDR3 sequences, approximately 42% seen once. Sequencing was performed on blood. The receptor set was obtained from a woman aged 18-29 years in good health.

Here the CDR3 reads CASSSGGGFFSTDTQYF. The CDR3 DNA reads as TGTGCCAGCAGCTCGGGAGGCGGGTTTTTTAGCACAGATACGCAGTATTTT. V usage is TRBV7-2 and J usage is TRBJ2-3; the match to TRBD2 covers 7 bases. The CDR3 runs 17 residues. The germline CDR1 and CDR2 sequences are SGHTA and FQGNSA. Trimming cost V 4 bases and J 0 bases; bases outside gene matches: 10. The complete variable domain, with remaining parts taken from reference TRBV7-2 and TRBJ2-3, reads GAGVSQSPSNKVTEKGKDVELRCDPISGHTALYWYRQSLGQGLEFLIYFQGNSAPDKSGLPSDRFSAERTGGSVSTLTIQRTQQEDSAVYLCASSSGGGFFSTDTQYFGPGTRLTVL.

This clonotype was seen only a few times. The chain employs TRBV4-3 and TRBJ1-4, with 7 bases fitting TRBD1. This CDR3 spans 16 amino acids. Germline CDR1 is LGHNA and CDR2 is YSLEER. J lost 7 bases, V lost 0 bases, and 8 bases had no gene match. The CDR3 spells CASSQEVGGGGEKLFF. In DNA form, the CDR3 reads TGCGCCAGCAGCCAAGAAGTCGGAGGGGGCGGTGAAAAACTGTTTTTT.

The CDR3 nucleotides read TGTGCCAGCAGCGTCAGGCCTAGCGGAAGCACAGATACGCAGTATTTT. Translating gives CASSVRPSGSTDTQYF. The V gene is TRBV11-2, the J gene TRBJ2-3; 7 bases fit TRBD2. V gave up 5 bases and J gave up 0 bases; unmatched junction bases: 8. The length of the CDR3 is 16 residues. Germline assignment: CDR1 SGHAT and CDR2 FQNNGV.

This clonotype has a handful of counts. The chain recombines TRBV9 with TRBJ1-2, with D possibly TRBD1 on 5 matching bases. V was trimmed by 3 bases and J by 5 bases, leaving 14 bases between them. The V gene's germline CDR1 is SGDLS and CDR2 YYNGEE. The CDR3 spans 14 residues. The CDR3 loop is CASSAGTRFYGYTF. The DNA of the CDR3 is TGTGCCAGCAGCGCAGGGACCAGATTTTATGGCTACACCTTC.

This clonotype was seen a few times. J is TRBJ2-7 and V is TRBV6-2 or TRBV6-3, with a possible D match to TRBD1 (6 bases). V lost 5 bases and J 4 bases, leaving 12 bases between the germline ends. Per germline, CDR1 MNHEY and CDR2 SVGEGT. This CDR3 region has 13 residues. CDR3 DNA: TGTGCCAGCAGTCGTGGACAGATGTACGAGCAGTACTTC. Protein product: CASSRGQMYEQYF.

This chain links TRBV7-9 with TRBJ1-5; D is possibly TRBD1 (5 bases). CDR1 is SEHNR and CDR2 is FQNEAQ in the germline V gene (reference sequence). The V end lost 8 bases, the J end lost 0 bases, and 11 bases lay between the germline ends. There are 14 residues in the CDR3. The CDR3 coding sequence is TGTGCCAGCTGCGGGGGAGATAGCAATCAGCCCCAGCATTTT. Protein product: CASCGGDSNQPQHF.

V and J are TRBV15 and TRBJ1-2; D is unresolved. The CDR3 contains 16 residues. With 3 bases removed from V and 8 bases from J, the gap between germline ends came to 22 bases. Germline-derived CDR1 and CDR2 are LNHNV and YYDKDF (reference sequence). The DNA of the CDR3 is TGTGCCACCAGCAGGGATGACCTCGGGCGGGGAAAGGGCTACACCTTC. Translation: CATSRDDLGRGKGYTF.

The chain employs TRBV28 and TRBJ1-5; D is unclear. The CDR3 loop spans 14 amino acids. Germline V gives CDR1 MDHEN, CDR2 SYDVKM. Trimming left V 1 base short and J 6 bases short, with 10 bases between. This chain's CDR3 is CASSLLGRFQPQHF. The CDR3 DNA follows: TGTGCCAGCAGTTTATTAGGTCGGTTTCAGCCCCAGCATTTT.

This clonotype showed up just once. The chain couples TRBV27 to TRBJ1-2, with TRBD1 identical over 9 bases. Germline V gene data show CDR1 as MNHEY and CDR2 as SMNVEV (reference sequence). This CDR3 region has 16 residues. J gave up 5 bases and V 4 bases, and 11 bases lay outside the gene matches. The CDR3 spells CASSSQGTGIIYGYTF. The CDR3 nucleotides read TGTGCCAGCAGTTCACAAGGGACAGGGATAATTTATGGCTACACCTTC.

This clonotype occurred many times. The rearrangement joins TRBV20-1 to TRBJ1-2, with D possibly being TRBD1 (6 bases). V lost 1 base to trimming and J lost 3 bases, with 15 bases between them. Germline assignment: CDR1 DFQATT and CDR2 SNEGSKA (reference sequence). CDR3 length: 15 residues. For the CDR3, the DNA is TGCAGTGCTAGAGGCCAGGGACAAGGGGACTATGGCTACACCTTC. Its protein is CSARGQGQGDYGYTF.

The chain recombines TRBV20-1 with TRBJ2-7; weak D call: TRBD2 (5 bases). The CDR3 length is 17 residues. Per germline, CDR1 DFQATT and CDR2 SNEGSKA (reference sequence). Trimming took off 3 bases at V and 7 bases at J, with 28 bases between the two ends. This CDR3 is CSASNWRVQRTYNEQYF. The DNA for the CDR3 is TGCAGTGCTAGTAATTGGCGGGTCCAACGGACCTACAATGAGCAGTACTTC.

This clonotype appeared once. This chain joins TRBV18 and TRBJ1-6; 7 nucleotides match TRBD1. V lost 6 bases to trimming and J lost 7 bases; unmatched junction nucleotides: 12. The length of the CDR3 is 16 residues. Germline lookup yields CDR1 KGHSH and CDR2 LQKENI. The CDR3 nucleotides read TGTGCCAGCTCTCTCACAGCAGAGACAGGGAATTCACCCCTCCACTTT. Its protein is CASSLTAETGNSPLHF.

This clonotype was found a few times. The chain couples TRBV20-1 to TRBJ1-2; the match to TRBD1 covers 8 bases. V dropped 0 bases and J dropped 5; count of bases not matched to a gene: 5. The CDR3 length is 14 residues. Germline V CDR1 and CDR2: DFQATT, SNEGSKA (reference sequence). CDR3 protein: CSARDYRGGYGYTF. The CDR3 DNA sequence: TGCAGTGCTAGAGATTACAGGGGGGGATATGGCTACACCTTC.

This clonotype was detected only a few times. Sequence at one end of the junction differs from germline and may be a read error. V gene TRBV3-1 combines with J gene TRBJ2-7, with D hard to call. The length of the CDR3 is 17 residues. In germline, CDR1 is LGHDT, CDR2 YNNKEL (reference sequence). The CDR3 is CASSQALFLSGSNEQYF. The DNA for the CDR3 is TGTGCCAGCAGCCAAGCTCTCTTTTTGTCAGGCTCCAACGAGCAGTACTTC.

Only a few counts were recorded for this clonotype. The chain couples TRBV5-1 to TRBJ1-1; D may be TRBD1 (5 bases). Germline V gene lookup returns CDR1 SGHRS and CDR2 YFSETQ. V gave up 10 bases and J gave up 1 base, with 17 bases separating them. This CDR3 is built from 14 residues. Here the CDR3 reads CASRIGQGNTEAFF. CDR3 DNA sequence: TGCGCCTCCAGAATCGGCCAGGGGAACACTGAAGCTTTCTTT.

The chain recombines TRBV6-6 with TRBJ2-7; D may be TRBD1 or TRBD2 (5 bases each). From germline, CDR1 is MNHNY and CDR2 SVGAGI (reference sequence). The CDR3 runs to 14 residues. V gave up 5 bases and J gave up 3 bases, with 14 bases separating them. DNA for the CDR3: TGTGCCAGCAGTCGGGACCTCCCCGACTACGAGCAGTACTTC. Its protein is CASSRDLPDYEQYF.

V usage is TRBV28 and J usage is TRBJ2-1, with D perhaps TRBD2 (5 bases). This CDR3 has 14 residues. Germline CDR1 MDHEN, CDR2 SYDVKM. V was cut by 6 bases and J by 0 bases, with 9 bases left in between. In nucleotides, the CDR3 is TGTGCCAGCAGAGGGAGACTCTCCTACAATGAGCAGTTCTTC. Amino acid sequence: CASRGRLSYNEQFF. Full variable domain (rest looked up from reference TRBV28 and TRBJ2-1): DVKVTQSSRYLVKRTGEKVFLECVQDMDHENMFWYRQDPGLGLRLIYFSYDVKMKEKGDIPEGYSVSREKKERFSLILESASTNQTSMYLCASRGRLSYNEQFFGPGTRLTVL.

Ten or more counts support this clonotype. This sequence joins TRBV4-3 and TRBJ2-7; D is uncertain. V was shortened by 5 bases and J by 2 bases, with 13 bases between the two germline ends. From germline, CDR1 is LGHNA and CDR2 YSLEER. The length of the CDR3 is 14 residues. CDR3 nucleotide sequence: TGCGCCAGCAGCTCATTAGCCGGAACCTACGAGCAGTACTTC. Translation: CASSSLAGTYEQYF.

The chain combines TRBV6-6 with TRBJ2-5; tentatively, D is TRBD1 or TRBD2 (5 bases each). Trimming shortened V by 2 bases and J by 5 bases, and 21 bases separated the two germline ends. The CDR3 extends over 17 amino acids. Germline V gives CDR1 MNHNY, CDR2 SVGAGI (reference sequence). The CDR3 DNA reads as TGTGCCAGCAGTTACCCTATCCCGGGACCAACTGGGGAGACCCAGTACTTC. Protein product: CASSYPIPGPTGETQYF.

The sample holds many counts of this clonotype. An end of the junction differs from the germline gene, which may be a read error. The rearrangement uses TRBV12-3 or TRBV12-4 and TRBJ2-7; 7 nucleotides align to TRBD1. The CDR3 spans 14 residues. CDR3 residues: CASSLGDRGYEQYF. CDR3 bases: TGCGCCAGCAGCCTGGGGGACAGAGGGTACGAGCAGTACTTC.

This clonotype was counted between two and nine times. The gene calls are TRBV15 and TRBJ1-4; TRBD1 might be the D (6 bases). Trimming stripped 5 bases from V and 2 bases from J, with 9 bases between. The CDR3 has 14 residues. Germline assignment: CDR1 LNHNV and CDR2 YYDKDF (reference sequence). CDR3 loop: CATSPDSTNEKLFF. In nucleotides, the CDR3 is TGTGCCACCAGCCCGGACAGTACTAATGAAAAACTGTTTTTT. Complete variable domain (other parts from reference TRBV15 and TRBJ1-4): DAMVIQNPRYQVTQFGKPVTLSCSQTLNHNVMYWYQQKSSQAPKLLFHYYDKDFNNEADTPDNFQSRRPNTSFCFLDIRSPGLGDTAMYLCATSPDSTNEKLFFGSGTQLSVL.

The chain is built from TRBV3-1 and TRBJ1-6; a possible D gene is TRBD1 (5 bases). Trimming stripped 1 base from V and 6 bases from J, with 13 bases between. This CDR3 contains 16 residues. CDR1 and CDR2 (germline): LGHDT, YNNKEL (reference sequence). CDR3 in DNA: TGTGCCAGCAGCCAAGGTCCCGGGGCCGGTAATTCACCCCTCCACTTT. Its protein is CASSQGPGAGNSPLHF.

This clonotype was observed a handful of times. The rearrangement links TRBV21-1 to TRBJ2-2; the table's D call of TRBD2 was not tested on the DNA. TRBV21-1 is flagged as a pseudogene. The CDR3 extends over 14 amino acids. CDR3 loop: CALPLWGNTGELFF. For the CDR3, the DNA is TGTGCCCTTCCGCTCTGGGGGAACACCGGGGAGCTGTTTTTT.

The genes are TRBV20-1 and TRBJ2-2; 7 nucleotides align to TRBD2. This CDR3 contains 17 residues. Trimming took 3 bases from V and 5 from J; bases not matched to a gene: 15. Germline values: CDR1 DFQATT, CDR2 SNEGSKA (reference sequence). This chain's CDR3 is CSARIPWGGRSTGELFF. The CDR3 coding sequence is TGCAGTGCTAGGATACCCTGGGGAGGGAGGAGTACCGGGGAGCTGTTTTTT.

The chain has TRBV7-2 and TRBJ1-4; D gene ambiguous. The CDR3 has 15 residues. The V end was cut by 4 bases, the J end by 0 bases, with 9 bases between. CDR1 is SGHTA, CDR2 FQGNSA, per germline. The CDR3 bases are TGTGCCAGCAGCTCCCACAGTACAACTAATGAAAAACTGTTTTTT. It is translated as CASSSHSTTNEKLFF.

Here the CDR3 DNA reads TGCAGTGCTAGAGGGGACAGGCTTGGGTCTTACGAGCAGTACTTC. Encoded protein: CSARGDRLGSYEQYF. The J gene is TRBJ2-7, the V gene TRBV20-1; 8 nucleotides agree with TRBD1. Germline CDR1 reads DFQATT; CDR2 reads SNEGSKA (reference sequence). J gave up 4 bases and V 1 base, and 9 bases lay outside the gene matches. The CDR3 spans 15 residues.

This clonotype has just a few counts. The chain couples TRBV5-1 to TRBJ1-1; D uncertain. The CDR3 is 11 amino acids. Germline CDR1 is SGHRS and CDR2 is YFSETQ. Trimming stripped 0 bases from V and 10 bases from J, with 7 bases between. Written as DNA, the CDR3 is TGCGCCAGCAGCTTGGGCGGGGTAGCTTTCTTT. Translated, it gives CASSLGGVAFF.

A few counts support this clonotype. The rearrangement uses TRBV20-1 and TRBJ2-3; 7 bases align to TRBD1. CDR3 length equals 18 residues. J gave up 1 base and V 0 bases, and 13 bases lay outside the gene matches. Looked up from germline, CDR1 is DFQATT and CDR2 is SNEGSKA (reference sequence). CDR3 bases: TGCAGTGCTAGAGACCCCCTACTGTGGCAGGGGGGCACAGATACGCAGTATTTT. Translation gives CSARDPLLWQGGTDTQYF.